This note documents a single T cell receptor beta chain sequence. This entry is derived from a study of T cell changes during pregnancy in multiple sclerosis. The CDR3 has 18 amino acids. From germline, CDR1 is SGHRS and CDR2 YFSETQ. The V and J ends lost 3 bases and 3 bases, in that order; junction bases with no gene match: 15. Only in-frame clones appear in the TCRdb table, and some are missing; sequencing was by immunoSEQ multiplex PCR. The sample has 80,000 or so clones, 94% seen once. This chain links TRBV5-1 with TRBJ2-1, with 7 bases aligning to TRBD2. This specimen consisted of peripheral blood, obtained in the second trimester of pregnancy. This receptor was identified in a female donor in good health, enrolled as a control in a pregnancy study. CDR3 bases: TGCGCCAGCAGCTCGGGGGGTGTTGGAGGGTCCAACTACAATGAGCAGTTCTTC. This gives the protein CASSSGGVGGSNYNEQFF.